This T cell receptor beta chain originates from a study of identical twins. MiXCR was run by TCRdb on the 5' RACE reads, yielding one entry per CDR3 protein. The top ten clones hold 35% to 50% of a sample with approximately 190,000 distinct CDR3 sequences, roughly 15% of them seen once. This clonotype was recorded a few times. There are 12 residues in the CDR3. V lost 0 bases, J lost 7 bases, and 6 bases lay in between. Looked up from germline, CDR1 is SGHDN and CDR2 is FVKESK. These data are also associated with another study on T cells expressing NK-cell markers. That report notes: Each of several donors carried dominant NKG2C+ clonotypes accounting for about 1.0-7.0% of CD8+ T cells.

The receptor was isolated from a woman aged 18-29 years in good health. The sample taken for sequencing was CD8+ T cells sorted from blood. The rearrangement joins TRBV14 to TRBJ1-2, with no clear D. The CDR3 nucleotides read TGTGCCAGCAGCCAAGATTCCTCTGGCTACACCTTC. Encoded protein: CASSQDSSGYTF.